This is a list of T cell receptor beta chains from one sample in a study of siplizumab effects on memory and regulatory T cells. Here immunoSEQ multiplex PCR was the method, and the copy in TCRdb shows in-frame clones only, minus some. The data show 95,000 to 100,000 clones, about 90% seen once. What was sequenced was non-Treg CD4+ T cells sorted from blood. These TCRs come from a human donor in good health. Each CDR3 is given with its conserved first and last residue. The D gene is left open where the match is weak. Rows give clone size only sometimes, using once, few, many, or a class for an expanded clone.

TRBJ2-5,TRBV2,.,.,TGTGCCAGCAGCTCAACGACAGTACAAGAGACCCAGTACTTC,CASSSTTVQETQYF
TRBJ2-5,TRBV7-8,TRBD2,.,TGTGCCAGCAGCTTAGGCCAACTAGCGGGGGAGACCCAGTACTTC,CASSLGQLAGETQYF
TRBJ1-5,TRBV30,TRBD1,few,TGTGCCTGGAGCTTGTCCCGGGACAGACAGCATTTT,CAWSLSRDRQHF
TRBJ1-2,TRBV7-8,TRBD1,.,TGTGCCAGCAGCTCGCGGACAGGGGGGTATGGCTACACCTTC,CASSSRTGGYGYTF
TRBJ1-5,TRBV7-2,TRBD1,.,TGTGCCAGCAGCCCCTGGACAGGGGCGAGGCAGCCCCAGCATTTT,CASSPWTGARQPQHF
TRBJ1-1,TRBV18,.,.,TGTGCCAGCTCACCAGGGGGGAGGAACACTGAAGCTTTCTTT,CASSPGGRNTEAFF
TRBJ2-5,TRBV28,TRBD2,.,TGTGCCAGCCGTCACACCGGGCTAGCGGGGGACCAAGAGACCCAGTACTTC,CASRHTGLAGDQETQYF
TRBJ1-6,TRBV7-8,TRBD1,.,TGTGCCAGCAGCTTAAACGGACAGGGCACGCAAAATTCACCCCTCCACTTT,CASSLNGQGTQNSPLHF
TRBJ2-7,TRBV29-1,TRBD2,.,TGCAGCGTTGATCTTGGGGGGGACTACGAGCAGTACTTC,CSVDLGGDYEQYF
TRBJ2-3,TRBV9,TRBD2,.,TGTGCCAGCAGCGTAACGGGAGGGCGGACAGATACGCAGTATTTT,CASSVTGGRTDTQYF
TRBJ2-1,TRBV5-6,TRBD1,.,TGTGCCAGCAGCTACGGGACAGACAATGAGCAGTTCTTC,CASSYGTDNEQFF
TRBJ1-1,TRBV6-6,.,.,TGTGCCACGGACTGGGGTATGGGGCTGAACACTGAAGCTTTCTTT,CATDWGMGLNTEAFF
TRBJ2-7,TRBV5-1,.,.,TGCGCCAGCAGCTTGGAGGGAAATTCCTACGAGCAGTACTTC,CASSLEGNSYEQYF
TRBJ2-2,TRBV10-3,.,.,TGTGCCATCAGCCCGAGTTCCGGGGCCGGGGAGCTGTTTTTT,CAISPSSGAGELFF
TRBJ2-5,TRBV5-4,TRBD2,.,TGTGCCAGCGGCCAGGCGGGAGTGGAGACCCAGTACTTC,CASGQAGVETQYF
TRBJ2-4,TRBV9,.,.,TGTGCCAGCAGCGTAGAAGGGGGACTCCCAGACATTCAGTACTTC,CASSVEGGLPDIQYF
TRBJ2-7,TRBV5-4,TRBD2,.,TGTGCCAGCAGTTATCCGGGACTAGCGGGAGAAACTGGAGAGCAGTACTTC,CASSYPGLAGETGEQYF
TRBJ1-5,TRBV19,TRBD1,.,TGTGCCAGTAGTATATGGACAGGGGGATGGAGCAATCAGCCCCAGCATTTT,CASSIWTGGWSNQPQHF
TRBJ2-4,TRBV11-3,.,.,TGTGCCAGCAGCCTAATTACCCGTTATGGGAGGGGGGCCAAAAACATTCAGTACTTC,CASSLITRYGRGAKNIQYF
TRBJ1-1,TRBV19,.,.,TGTGCCAGTAGTACATGGACAGTGAACACTGAAGCTTTCTTT,CASSTWTVNTEAFF
TRBJ2-7,TRBV10-3,.,.,TGTGCCATCAGTGACGGATCGCCCCCCGAGCAGTACTTC,CAISDGSPPEQYF
TRBJ2-3,TRBV5-1,.,.,TGCGCCAGCAGCTTGGAGGTAGCGCCGAGCACAGATACGCAGTATTTT,CASSLEVAPSTDTQYF
TRBJ2-1,TRBV7-3,.,.,TGTGCCAGCAGCTTATCGTACTACAATGAGCAGTTCTTC,CASSLSYYNEQFF
TRBJ2-1,TRBV2,.,.,TGTGCCGGTGGTCGGGCGCCACACAATGAGCAGTTCTTC,CAGGRAPHNEQFF
TRBJ1-5,TRBV6-1,TRBD1,few,TGTGCCAGCAGTGCGGTCGGGACAGCAGATCAGCCCCAGCATTTT,CASSAVGTADQPQHF
TRBJ2-5,TRBV30,TRBD1,.,TGTGCCTGGGACAGGGGTTCGGAGACCCAGTACTTC,CAWDRGSETQYF